This T cell receptor beta chain is drawn from a study of control samples from healthy donors and cancer patients. Clones were sequenced by immunoSEQ multiplex PCR, and TCRdb holds only the in-frame ones, with some missing. This table holds 120,000 or so clones, approximately 87% found once. This TCR was recovered from a man in his 60s in good health. Material: blood.

DNA for the CDR3: TGTGCCAGCGCACCGACCGGGACAGGGAAACGCGAGCAGTACTTC. Translated, it gives CASAPTGTGKREQYF. The rearrangement joins TRBV6-5 to TRBJ2-7; 9 positions agree with TRBD1. This CDR3 is 15 amino acids long. Losses at the gene ends were 8 bases for V and 6 bases for J; bases not matched to a gene: 14. Germline V gene lookup returns CDR1 MNHEY and CDR2 SVGAGI.